This entry describes one TCR beta chain. The antigen remains unidentified. This record belongs to a study of shared clonotypes between healthy human individuals. The germline CDR1 and CDR2 sequences are LNHNV and YYDKDF (reference sequence). V lost 0 bases and J lost 10, with 15 bases in between. The CDR3 is made up of 14 amino acids. Data came from immunoSEQ multiplex PCR; TCRdb stores just in-frame clones and leaves some out. The sample contains some 490,000 clones, about 72% of which appear only once. All the donors were Caucasian adults who lived in Nashville, Tennessee. Study observations and caveats: Clonotype sharing among donors likely depends on sequencing depth.

This TCR came from a middle-aged woman in good health. Some clones in this sample may be carry-over from other donors' samples. The sample taken for sequencing was PBMCs. J is TRBJ1-1 and V is TRBV15; D gene uncertain. CDR3 amino acids: CATSRDRLLSGAFF. The CDR3 DNA reads TGTGCCACCAGCAGAGACCGCCTTCTGAGTGGAGCTTTCTTT.